The clone carrying this TCR beta chain has more than one count but fewer than ten. The sample is drawn from a study of CD8+ T cells in alopecia areata. Treatment noted: oral pan-JAK inhibitor, 5-10 mg twice daily. The germline gives CDR1 SGHRS, CDR2 YFSETQ. The ends were cut back, 5 bases at V and 3 bases at J, with 15 bases in the middle. CDR3 size: 14 residues. RNA extraction and reverse transcription yielded cDNA as sequencing template. The protocol was immunoSEQ multiplex PCR, while the TCRdb copy is restricted to in-frame clones and leaves out a portion. The data contain about 76,000 clones, approximately 29% of them singletons.

The input for sequencing was CD8+ T cells sorted from blood, taken at week 4, from a patient treated with tofacitinib. The receptor was derived from a human donor with alopecia areata. The chain recombines TRBV5-1 with TRBJ2-7; maybe TRBD1 (6 bases). The CDR3 region is CASSEDSYRYEQYF. Here the CDR3 DNA reads TGCGCCAGCAGTGAGGACAGCTACCGCTACGAGCAGTACTTC.